Listed below are T cell receptor beta chains from one sample, sequenced in a study of T cell repertoires in cytomegalovirus infection. In TCRdb, the reads were re-called with MiXCR into one record per CDR3 protein. The sample has hundreds of thousands of distinct CDR3 sequences, almost 30% seen once; the top ten hold about 19%. Antigens for these TCRs are unknown. The specimen was cultured PBMCs, collected from culture after CMV antigen stimulation. These receptors all stem from a human donor in good health (CMV status not recorded). Some clones in this sample may be carry-over from other donors' samples. Both conserved end residues are part of each CDR3. Each record gives: J gene, V gene, clone size, D gene, CDR3 DNA, CDR3 protein. D genes are given only for firm matches. Expanded clones get a size class; other rows say once, few or many, or leave the size out.

J gene: TRBJ1-2; V gene: TRBV6-6; clone size: many; D gene: -; CDR3 DNA: TGTGCCAGCAGTTACTCGAGACAGGCACAAGGTGGCTACACCTTC; CDR3 protein: CASSYSRQAQGGYTF
J gene: TRBJ2-2; V gene: TRBV7-9; clone size: few; D gene: TRBD2; CDR3 DNA: TGTGCCAGCAGCTTATTCGAACTAGCGGACCCTACCGGGGAGCTGTTTTTT; CDR3 protein: CASSLFELADPTGELFF
J gene: TRBJ2-6; V gene: TRBV7-6; clone size: -; D gene: -; CDR3 DNA: TGTGCCAGCAGCTTATGGACATCCCCGGGGGCCAACGTCCTGACTTTC; CDR3 protein: CASSLWTSPGANVLTF
J gene: TRBJ2-1; V gene: TRBV6-2/TRBV6-3; clone size: few; D gene: -; CDR3 DNA: TGTGCCAGCAGTTACTCACCTAATTCCAATGAGCAGTTCTTC; CDR3 protein: CASSYSPNSNEQFF
J gene: TRBJ1-2; V gene: TRBV7-9; clone size: medium-sized; D gene: -; CDR3 DNA: TGTGCCAGCACCCTTATCCGACCCGAATGGGGATATGGCTACACCTTC; CDR3 protein: CASTLIRPEWGYGYTF
J gene: TRBJ1-3; V gene: TRBV6-5; clone size: -; D gene: -; CDR3 DNA: TGTCCCAGGGGAACTGGAAACACCATATATTTT; CDR3 protein: CPRGTGNTIYF
J gene: TRBJ1-6; V gene: TRBV6-1; clone size: few; D gene: -; CDR3 DNA: TGTGCCAGCAGTGAAGACAGCCGTACTAATTCACCCCTCCACTTT; CDR3 protein: CASSEDSRTNSPLHF
J gene: TRBJ1-1; V gene: TRBV11-2; clone size: -; D gene: -; CDR3 DNA: TGTGCCAGCATGACTTTTGGGGGAACTGAAGCTTTCTTT; CDR3 protein: CASMTFGGTEAFF
J gene: TRBJ1-2; V gene: TRBV4-2; clone size: many; D gene: -; CDR3 DNA: TGTGCCAGCAGCCCGGGAGCTTCTAACTATGGCTACACCTTC; CDR3 protein: CASSPGASNYGYTF
J gene: TRBJ1-5; V gene: TRBV27; clone size: few; D gene: -; CDR3 DNA: TGTGCCAGCAGGCACCAGCCCCAGCATTTT; CDR3 protein: CASRHQPQHF
J gene: TRBJ1-1; V gene: TRBV5-1; clone size: few; D gene: -; CDR3 DNA: TGCGCCAGCAGCTTGGCCTTGGAGGTTGGCACTGAAGCTTTCTTT; CDR3 protein: CASSLALEVGTEAFF